Shown below are 18 T cell receptor beta chains from a single sample sequenced in a study of T cell repertoires in cytomegalovirus infection. TCRdb reprocessed the reads with MiXCR, giving one entry per CDR3 protein. The data show 120,000 to 150,000 distinct CDR3 sequences, 5% to 6.5% seen once. Sequenced: PBMCs. Every receptor here comes from a human donor in good health (CMV status not recorded). Some clones in this sample may be carry-over from other donors' samples.

This clonotype has ten or more counts. This chain connects TRBV12-3 or TRBV12-4 to TRBJ2-4; no firm D call. The CDR3 is made up of 16 amino acids. Trimming left V 6 bases short and J 0 bases short, with 15 bases between. The CDR3 is CASSPERRLAKNIQYF. In DNA, the CDR3 is TGTGCCAGCAGCCCGGAGAGGCGACTAGCCAAAAACATTCAGTACTTC.

The table lists this clonotype with a few counts. The chain recombines TRBV30 with TRBJ2-7; 8 bases line up with TRBD1. The germline V gene has CDR1 GTSNPN and CDR2 SVGIG (reference sequence). Trimming removed 3 bases from V and 5 bases from J; junction bases left unmatched: 9. This CDR3 comprises 14 residues. The CDR3 nucleotides read TGTGCCTGGAGCCTTGGACAGGGCAGTAACGAGCAGTACTTC. Protein sequence: CAWSLGQGSNEQYF.

This chain links TRBV19 with TRBJ2-7; possibly TRBD1 for D (6 bases). CDR1 and CDR2 from the germline V gene are LNHDA and SQIVND (reference sequence). Trimming removed 4 bases from V and 4 bases from J, with 26 bases in between. The CDR3 is 18 amino acids. In nucleotides, the CDR3 is TGTGCCAGTAGTAGAAGCAACTACAGGGAAGGGTCTGTATACGAGCAGTACTTC. As protein: CASSRSNYREGSVYEQYF.

The chain is built from TRBV3-1 and TRBJ1-2, with 9 bases identical to TRBD1. With V trimmed by 4 bases and J by 6 bases, 6 bases remained unmatched. The CDR3 runs 14 residues. The germline CDR1 and CDR2 sequences are LGHDT and YNNKEL (reference sequence). The DNA for the CDR3 is TGTGCCAGCAGCCGCAACAGGGGGCCGGATGGCTACACCTTC. Translation: CASSRNRGPDGYTF.

This clonotype was counted ten times or more. The V and J genes are TRBV10-3 and TRBJ2-5; 10 bases align to TRBD2. The length of the CDR3 is 17 residues. The V gene's germline CDR1 is ENHRY and CDR2 SYGVKD. J was trimmed by 3 bases and V by 6 bases; bases with no gene match: 13. CDR3 nucleotides: TGTGCCATCAGGAGGGCTAGCGGGGGCCTTTCCAAAGAGACCCAGTACTTC. It yields the protein CAIRRASGGLSKETQYF.

This clonotype has a count of ten or more. The genes are TRBV5-1 and TRBJ1-1; possible D gene TRBD1, 5 bases. The CDR3 is 16 residues long. Germline V gives CDR1 SGHRS, CDR2 YFSETQ. Trimming pared 6 bases from V and 3 bases from J, leaving 21 bases between. The CDR3 loop reads CASTQGLRDSDTEAFF. The CDR3 DNA follows: TGCGCCAGCACCCAGGGTTTGAGGGATTCGGACACTGAAGCTTTCTTT.

This clonotype has just a few counts. J is TRBJ1-1 and V is TRBV7-2; TRBD1 might be the D (6 bases). Germline V gives CDR1 SGHTA, CDR2 FQGNSA. The CDR3 spans 15 residues. The V gene lost 6 bases and the J gene lost 1 base, with 15 bases spanning the gap. CDR3: CASSLSGTPNTEAFF. CDR3 sequence (DNA): TGTGCCAGCAGTCTGTCCGGGACACCGAACACTGAAGCTTTCTTT.

This clonotype was detected many times. The chain recombines TRBV20-1 with TRBJ1-6; D perhaps matches TRBD1 (6 bases). CDR1 is DFQATT and CDR2 is SNEGSKA in the germline V gene (reference sequence). The V and J ends lost 5 bases and 3 bases respectively, with 11 bases between them. The CDR3 runs 14 residues. The CDR3 nucleotides are TGCAGTGCTCCACAGGGTTTCTATAATTCACCCCTCCACTTT. Its translation: CSAPQGFYNSPLHF.

This clonotype occurred many times. V gene TRBV28 combines with J gene TRBJ1-5; 7 bases align to TRBD1. Looked up from germline, CDR1 is MDHEN and CDR2 is SYDVKM. V was pared by 7 bases and J by 4 bases, with 13 bases of the junction left unmatched. CDR3 length: 16 residues. The chain's CDR3 is CASIEGDRGHNQPQHF. In DNA form, the CDR3 reads TGTGCCAGCATCGAAGGTGATAGGGGGCATAATCAGCCCCAGCATTTT.

This clonotype appeared a few times. This chain joins TRBV5-6 and TRBJ1-5; D ambiguous. Germline V gene sequence: CDR1 SGHDT, CDR2 YYEEEE. Trimming took 4 bases from V and 7 from J, leaving 12 bases between them. CDR3 size: 13 residues. DNA for the CDR3: TGTGCCAGCAGCCTATATCCAGGCCAGCCCCAGCATTTT. Its protein is CASSLYPGQPQHF.

The sample holds many counts of this clonotype. The V and J genes are TRBV5-6 and TRBJ1-4; D not certain. CDR3 length equals 13 residues. Germline lookup yields CDR1 SGHDT and CDR2 YYEEEE. The V end was cut by 3 bases, the J end by 0 bases, with 3 bases between. In DNA, the CDR3 is TGTGCCAGCAGCTCAACAACTAATGAAAAACTGTTTTTT. It is translated as CASSSTTNEKLFF.

This clonotype was picked up many times. This chain joins TRBV6-2 or TRBV6-3 and TRBJ2-2; TRBD2 agrees at 7 bases. The CDR3 runs 16 residues. V dropped 3 bases and J dropped 0; count of bases not matched to a gene: 4. The germline CDR1 and CDR2 sequences are MNHEY and SVGEGT. CDR3 residues: CASSYLRGTNTGELFF. The CDR3 DNA reads as TGTGCCAGCAGTTATCTGCGGGGGACGAACACCGGGGAGCTGTTTTTT.

This clonotype has ten or more counts. The V gene is TRBV7-2, the J gene TRBJ2-1, with D unclear. The V and J ends lost 8 bases and 0 bases respectively, with 8 bases between them. This CDR3 is built from 13 residues. The germline gives CDR1 SGHTA, CDR2 FQGNSA. The CDR3 protein is CASDSFSYNEQFF. The DNA of the CDR3 is TGTGCCAGCGACTCCTTCTCCTACAATGAGCAGTTCTTC. The variable domain in full, with the rest retrieved from reference TRBV7-2 and TRBJ2-1, is GAGVSQSPSNKVTEKGKDVELRCDPISGHTALYWYRQSLGQGLEFLIYFQGNSAPDKSGLPSDRFSAERTGGSVSTLTIQRTQQEDSAVYLCASDSFSYNEQFFGPGTRLTVL.

This clonotype was counted many times. The chain uses TRBV7-2 and TRBJ1-2; tentative D call: TRBD1 (6 bases). The V gene's germline CDR1 is SGHTA and CDR2 FQGNSA. Trimming pared 5 bases from V and 3 bases from J, leaving 16 bases between. The length of the CDR3 is 15 residues. The DNA for the CDR3 is TGTGCCAGCAGCCCTATGTCCAGGGGCCACTATGGCTACACCTTC. Translated: CASSPMSRGHYGYTF. Looking up the rest from reference TRBV7-2 and TRBJ1-2 gives the full variable domain: GAGVSQSPSNKVTEKGKDVELRCDPISGHTALYWYRQSLGQGLEFLIYFQGNSAPDKSGLPSDRFSAERTGGSVSTLTIQRTQQEDSAVYLCASSPMSRGHYGYTFGSGTRLTVV.

This rearrangement joins TRBV29-1 to TRBJ2-2; D uncertain. This CDR3 contains 13 residues. Germline CDR1 is SQVTM and CDR2 is ANQGSEA. V lost 7 bases and J 0 bases, leaving 9 bases between the germline ends. The CDR3 spells CSARGSNTGELFF. CDR3 nucleotides: TGCAGCGCCCGTGGGTCGAACACCGGGGAGCTGTTTTTT.

This clonotype has ten or more counts. The chain has TRBV7-2 and TRBJ2-7; D is tentatively TRBD1 or TRBD2 (7 bases each). CDR1 is SGHTA and CDR2 is FQGNSA in the germline V gene. The CDR3 loop spans 15 amino acids. V was pared by 4 bases and J by 3 bases, with 16 bases between. CDR3 sequence: CASSSRAGQHYEQYF. CDR3 nucleotide sequence: TGTGCCAGCAGCTCGCGAGCGGGACAGCACTACGAGCAGTACTTC.

This clonotype was seen at least ten times. This chain links TRBV6-1 with TRBJ2-7; D gene unclear. The CDR3 consists of 13 residues. Germline CDR1 and CDR2: MNHNS and SASEGT. V was cut by 7 bases and J by 3 bases, with 13 bases left in between. The CDR3 DNA reads as TGTGCCAGCAAGGAAAGGCCGAACTACGAGCAGTACTTC. This codes for CASKERPNYEQYF.

This clonotype was counted at least ten times. The chain couples TRBV6-2 or TRBV6-3 to TRBJ2-1; a weak D match, TRBD1 (5 bases). This CDR3 is built from 14 residues. Deletions cut 7 bases from V and 2 bases from J, with 12 bases between. The V gene's germline CDR1 is MNHEY and CDR2 SVGEGT. DNA for the CDR3: TGTGCCAGCAAACCCACAGGAACCTACAATGAGCAGTTCTTC. Translated: CASKPTGTYNEQFF.